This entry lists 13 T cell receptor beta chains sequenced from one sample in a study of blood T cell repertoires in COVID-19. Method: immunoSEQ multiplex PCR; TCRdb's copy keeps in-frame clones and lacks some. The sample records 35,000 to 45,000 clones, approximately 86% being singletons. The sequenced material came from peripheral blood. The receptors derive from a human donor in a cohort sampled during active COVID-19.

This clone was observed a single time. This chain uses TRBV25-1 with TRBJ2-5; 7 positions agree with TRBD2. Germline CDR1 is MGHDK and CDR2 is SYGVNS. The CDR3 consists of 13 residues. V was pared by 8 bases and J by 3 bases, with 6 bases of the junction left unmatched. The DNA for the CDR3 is TGTGCCAGCCGGGGAGGGGTTAAAGAGACCCAGTACTTC. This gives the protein CASRGGVKETQYF.

The chain's CDR3 is CASSYLRGGRHEQYF. The CDR3, as DNA: TGTGCCAGCAGTTACCTGCGGGGGGGCCGACACGAGCAGTACTTC. The chain uses TRBV6-5 and TRBJ2-7, with TRBD2 matching over 9 bases. Trimming at V came to 2 bases and at J to 5 bases, leaving 7 bases not matched to a gene. This CDR3 has 15 residues. Germline loops: CDR1 MNHEY, CDR2 SVGAGI.

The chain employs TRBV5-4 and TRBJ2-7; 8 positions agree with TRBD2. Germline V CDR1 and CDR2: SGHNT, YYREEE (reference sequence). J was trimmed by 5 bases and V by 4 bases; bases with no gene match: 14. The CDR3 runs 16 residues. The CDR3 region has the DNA TGTGCCAGCAGCCCCCCCGCTTCTAGCGGGTCTAACGAGCAGTACTTC. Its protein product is CASSPPASSGSNEQYF.

The CDR3 spells CASSFSSGGAGDTQYF. The CDR3 DNA sequence: TGTGCCAGCAGTTTTTCCAGCGGGGGGGCCGGAGATACGCAGTATTTT. The chain uses TRBV27 and TRBJ2-3; 10 bases map to TRBD2. Germline assignment: CDR1 MNHEY and CDR2 SMNVEV (reference sequence). The CDR3 has 16 residues. The J segment lost 5 bases and the V segment lost 3 bases, leaving 8 bases of the junction unmatched.

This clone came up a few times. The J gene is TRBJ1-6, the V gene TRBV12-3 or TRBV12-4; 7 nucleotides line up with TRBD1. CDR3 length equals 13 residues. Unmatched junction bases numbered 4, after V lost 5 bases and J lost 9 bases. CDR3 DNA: TGTGCCAGCAGTAGCAGGGGGGCTTCACCCCTCCACTTT. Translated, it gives CASSSRGASPLHF.

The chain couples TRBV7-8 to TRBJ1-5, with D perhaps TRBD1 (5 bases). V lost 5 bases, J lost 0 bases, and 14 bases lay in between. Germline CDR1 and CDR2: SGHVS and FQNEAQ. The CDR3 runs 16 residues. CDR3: CASSAGGGDSNQPQHF. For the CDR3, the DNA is TGTGCCAGCAGCGCGGGCGGGGGGGATAGCAATCAGCCCCAGCATTTT. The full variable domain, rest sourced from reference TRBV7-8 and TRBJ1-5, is GAGVSQSPRYKVAKRGQDVALRCDPISGHVSLFWYQQALGQGPEFLTYFQNEAQLDKSGLPSDRFFAERPEGSVSTLKIQRTQQEDSAVYLCASSAGGGDSNQPQHFGDGTRLSIL.

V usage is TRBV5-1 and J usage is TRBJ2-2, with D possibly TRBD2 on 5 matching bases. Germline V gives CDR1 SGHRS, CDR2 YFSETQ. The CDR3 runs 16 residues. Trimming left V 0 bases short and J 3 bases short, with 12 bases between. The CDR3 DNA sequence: TGCGCCAGCAGCTTGGGTGGAGGCTCGGACACCGGGGAGCTGTTTTTT. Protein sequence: CASSLGGGSDTGELFF.

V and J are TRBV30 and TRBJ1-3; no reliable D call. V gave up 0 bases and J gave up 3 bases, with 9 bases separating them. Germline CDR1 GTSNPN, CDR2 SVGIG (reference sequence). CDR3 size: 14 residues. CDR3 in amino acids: CAWSVGVFGNTIYF. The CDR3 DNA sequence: TGTGCCTGGAGTGTTGGAGTGTTTGGAAACACCATATATTTT.

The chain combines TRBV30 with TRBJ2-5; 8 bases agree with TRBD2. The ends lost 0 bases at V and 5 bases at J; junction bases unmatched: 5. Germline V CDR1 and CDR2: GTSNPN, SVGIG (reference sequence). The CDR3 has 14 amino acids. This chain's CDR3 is CAWSVSGGVETQYF. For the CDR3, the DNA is TGTGCCTGGAGTGTATCGGGGGGGGTTGAGACCCAGTACTTC.

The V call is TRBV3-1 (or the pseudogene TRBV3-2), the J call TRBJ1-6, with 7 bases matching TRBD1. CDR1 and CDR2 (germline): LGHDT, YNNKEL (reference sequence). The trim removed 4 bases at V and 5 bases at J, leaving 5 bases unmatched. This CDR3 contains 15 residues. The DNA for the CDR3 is TGTGCCAGCAGCCCAAGACAGGGAAATAATTCACCCCTCCACTTT. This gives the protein CASSPRQGNNSPLHF.

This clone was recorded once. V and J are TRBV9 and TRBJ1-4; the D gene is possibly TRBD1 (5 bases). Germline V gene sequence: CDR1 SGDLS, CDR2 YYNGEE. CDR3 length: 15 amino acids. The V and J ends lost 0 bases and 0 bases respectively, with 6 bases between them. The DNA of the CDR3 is TGTGCCAGCAGCGTAGGGACAACAACTAATGAAAAACTGTTTTTT. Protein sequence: CASSVGTTTNEKLFF.

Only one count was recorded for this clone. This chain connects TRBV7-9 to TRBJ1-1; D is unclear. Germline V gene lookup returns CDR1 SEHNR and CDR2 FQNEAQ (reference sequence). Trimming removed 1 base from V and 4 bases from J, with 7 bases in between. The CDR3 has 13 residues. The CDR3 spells CASSLGRPTEAFF. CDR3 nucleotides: TGTGCCAGCAGCTTAGGGAGGCCCACTGAAGCTTTCTTT.

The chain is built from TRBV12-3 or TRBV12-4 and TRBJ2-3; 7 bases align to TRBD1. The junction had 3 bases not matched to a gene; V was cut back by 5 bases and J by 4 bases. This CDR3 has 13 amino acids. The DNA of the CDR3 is TGTGCCAGCAGTCCGCAGGGGGCAGATACGCAGTATTTT. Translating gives CASSPQGADTQYF.